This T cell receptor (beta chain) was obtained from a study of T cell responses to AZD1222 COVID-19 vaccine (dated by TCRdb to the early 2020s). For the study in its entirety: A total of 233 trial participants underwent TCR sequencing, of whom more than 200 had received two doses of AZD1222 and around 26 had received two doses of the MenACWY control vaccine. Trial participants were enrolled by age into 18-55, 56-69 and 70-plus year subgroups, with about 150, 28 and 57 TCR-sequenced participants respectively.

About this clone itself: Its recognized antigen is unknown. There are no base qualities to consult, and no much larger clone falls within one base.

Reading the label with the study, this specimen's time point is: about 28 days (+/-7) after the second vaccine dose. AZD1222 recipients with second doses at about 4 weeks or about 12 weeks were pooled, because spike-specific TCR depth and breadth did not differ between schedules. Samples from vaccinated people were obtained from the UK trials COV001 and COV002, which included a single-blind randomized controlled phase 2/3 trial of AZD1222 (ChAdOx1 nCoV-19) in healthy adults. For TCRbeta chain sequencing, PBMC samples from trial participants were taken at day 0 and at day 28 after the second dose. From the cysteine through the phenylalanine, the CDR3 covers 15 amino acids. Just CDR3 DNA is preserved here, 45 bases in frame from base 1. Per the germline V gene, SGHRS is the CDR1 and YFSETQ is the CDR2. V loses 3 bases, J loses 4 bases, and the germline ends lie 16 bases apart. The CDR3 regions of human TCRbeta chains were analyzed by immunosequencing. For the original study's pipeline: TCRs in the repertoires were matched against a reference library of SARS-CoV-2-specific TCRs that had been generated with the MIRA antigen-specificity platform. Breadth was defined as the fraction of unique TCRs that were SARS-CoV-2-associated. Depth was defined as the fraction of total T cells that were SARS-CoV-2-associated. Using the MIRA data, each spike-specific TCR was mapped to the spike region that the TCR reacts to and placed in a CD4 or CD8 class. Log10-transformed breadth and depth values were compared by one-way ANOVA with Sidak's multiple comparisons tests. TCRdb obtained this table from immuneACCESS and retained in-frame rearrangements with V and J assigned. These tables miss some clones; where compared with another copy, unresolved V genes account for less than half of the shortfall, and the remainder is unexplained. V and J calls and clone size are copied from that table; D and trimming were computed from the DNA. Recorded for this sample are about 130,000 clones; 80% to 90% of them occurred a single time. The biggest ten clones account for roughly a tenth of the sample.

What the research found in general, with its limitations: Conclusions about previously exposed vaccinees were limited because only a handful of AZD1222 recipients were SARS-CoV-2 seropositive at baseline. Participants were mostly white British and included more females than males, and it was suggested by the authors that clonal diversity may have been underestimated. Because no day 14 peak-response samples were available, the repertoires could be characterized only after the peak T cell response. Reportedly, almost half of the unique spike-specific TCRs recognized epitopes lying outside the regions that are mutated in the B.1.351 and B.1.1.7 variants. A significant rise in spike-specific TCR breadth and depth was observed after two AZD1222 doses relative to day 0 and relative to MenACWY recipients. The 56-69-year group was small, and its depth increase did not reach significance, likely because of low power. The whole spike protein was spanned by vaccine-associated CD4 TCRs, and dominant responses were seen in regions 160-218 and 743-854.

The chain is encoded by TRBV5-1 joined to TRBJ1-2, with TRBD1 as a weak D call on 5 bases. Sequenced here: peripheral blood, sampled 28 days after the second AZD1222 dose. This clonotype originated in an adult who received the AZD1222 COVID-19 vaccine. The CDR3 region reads CASSYGTENLYGYTF. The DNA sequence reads TGCGCCAGCAGCTACGGGACGGAAAATCTCTATGGCTACACCTTC.